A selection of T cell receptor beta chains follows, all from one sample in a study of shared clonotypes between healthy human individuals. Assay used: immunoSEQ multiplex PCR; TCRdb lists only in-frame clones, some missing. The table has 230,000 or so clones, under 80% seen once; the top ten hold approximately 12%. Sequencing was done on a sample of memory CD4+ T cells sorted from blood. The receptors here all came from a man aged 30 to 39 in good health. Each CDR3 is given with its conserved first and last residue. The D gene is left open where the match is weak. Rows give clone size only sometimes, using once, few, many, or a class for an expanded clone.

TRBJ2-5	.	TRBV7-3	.	CASSAGYQETQYF	TGTGCCAGCAGCGCCGGATATCAAGAGACCCAGTACTTC
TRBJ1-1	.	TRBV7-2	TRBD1	CASSYGTGGKAFF	TGTGCCAGCAGCTATGGGACAGGGGGCAAGGCTTTCTTT
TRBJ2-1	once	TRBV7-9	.	CASSFIEYNEQFF	TGTGCCAGCAGCTTCATCGAGTACAATGAGCAGTTCTTC
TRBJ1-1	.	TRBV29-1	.	CSVLDQNTEAFF	TGCAGCGTTCTGGACCAGAACACTGAAGCTTTCTTT
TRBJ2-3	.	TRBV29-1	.	CSGRGGSADTQYF	TGCAGCGGCAGAGGGGGTTCTGCAGATACGCAGTATTTT
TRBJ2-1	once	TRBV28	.	CASSLPLFGAYNEQFF	TGTGCCAGCAGTTTACCTTTGTTTGGGGCCTACAATGAGCAGTTCTTC
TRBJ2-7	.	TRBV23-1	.	CASSHHWDGCWGEQYF	TGCGCCAGCAGTCATCACTGGGACGGGTGCTGGGGAGAGCAGTACTTC
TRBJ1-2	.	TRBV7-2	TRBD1	CASSLNRGANYGYTF	TGTGCCAGCAGCCTAAACAGGGGGGCTAACTATGGCTACACCTTC
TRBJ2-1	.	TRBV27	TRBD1	CASTREGAQYNEQFF	TGTGCCAGCACCCGAGAGGGGGCGCAATACAATGAGCAGTTCTTC
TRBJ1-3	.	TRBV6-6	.	CASSGSGVVAIYF	TGTGCCAGCAGTGGGTCGGGGGTCGTCGCCATATATTTT
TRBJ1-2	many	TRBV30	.	CAWRPTLGFSNYGYTF	TGTGCCTGGAGGCCGACCCTGGGCTTTTCTAACTATGGCTACACCTTC
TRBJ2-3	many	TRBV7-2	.	CASSLGNTQYF	TGTGCCAGCAGCTTAGGGAATACGCAGTATTTT
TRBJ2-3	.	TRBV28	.	CASTRLDTQYF	TGTGCCAGCACTCGGCTAGATACGCAGTATTTT
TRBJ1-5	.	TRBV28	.	CASSWGGSGNQPQHF	TGTGCCAGCAGTTGGGGGGGTAGCGGCAATCAGCCCCAGCATTTT
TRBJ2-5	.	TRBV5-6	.	CASSRRPRGIGAETQYF	TGTGCCAGCAGCCGGAGACCTAGGGGGATCGGCGCAGAGACCCAGTACTTC
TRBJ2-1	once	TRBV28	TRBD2	CASSVLAGVGEQFF	TGTGCCAGCAGTGTACTAGCGGGAGTGGGTGAGCAGTTCTTC
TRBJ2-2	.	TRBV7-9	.	CASSLGTTTTGELFF	TGTGCCAGCAGCTTAGGGACAACCACCACCGGGGAGCTGTTTTTT
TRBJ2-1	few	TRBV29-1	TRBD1	CSGVDRGRQNEQFF	TGCAGCGGCGTGGACAGGGGGAGGCAAAATGAGCAGTTCTTC
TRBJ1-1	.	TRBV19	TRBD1	CASRRDRVLYEAFF	TGTGCCAGTAGAAGGGACAGGGTTTTGTATGAAGCTTTCTTT
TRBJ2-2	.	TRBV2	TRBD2	CASRPGTSGRTGELFF	TGTGCCAGCAGACCCGGGACTAGCGGGAGGACCGGGGAGCTGTTTTTT
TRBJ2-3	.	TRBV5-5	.	CASSLGARADTQYF	TGTGCCAGCAGCTTGGGTGCGCGAGCGGATACGCAGTATTTT
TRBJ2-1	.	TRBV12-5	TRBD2	CASGLVRGRGGNEQFF	TGTGCTAGTGGTTTGGTACGCGGGAGAGGTGGCAATGAGCAGTTCTTC
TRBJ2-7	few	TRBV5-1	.	CASSLAGAPEQYF	TGCGCCAGCAGCTTGGCCGGCGCCCCCGAGCAGTACTTC
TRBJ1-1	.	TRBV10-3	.	CAISGASGVTEAFF	TGTGCCATCAGTGGAGCGTCAGGGGTGACTGAAGCTTTCTTT
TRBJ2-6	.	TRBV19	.	CASTIRDFSGANVLTF	TGTGCCAGTACCATAAGGGACTTCTCTGGGGCCAACGTCCTGACTTTC
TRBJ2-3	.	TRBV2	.	CAGGERTLDTQYF	TGTGCCGGAGGGGAGCGGACCTTAGATACGCAGTATTTT
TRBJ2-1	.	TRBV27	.	CASSRTPSDTNNEQFF	TGTGCCAGCAGTCGAACCCCTTCGGACACAAACAATGAGCAGTTCTTC
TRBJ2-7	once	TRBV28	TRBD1	CASSSPGTGTPYEQYF	TGTGCCAGCAGTTCCCCCGGGACAGGGACCCCTTACGAGCAGTACTTC
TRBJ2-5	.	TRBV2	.	CASRGLQGGTQYF	TGTGCCAGCCGGGGGCTCCAGGGGGGGACCCAGTACTTC
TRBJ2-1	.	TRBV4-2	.	CASSQRPYNEQFF	TGTGCCAGCAGCCAGCGCCCATACAATGAGCAGTTCTTC
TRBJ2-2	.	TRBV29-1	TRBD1	CSAGRGTGELFF	TGCAGCGCAGGCAGGGGGACCGGGGAGCTGTTTTTT
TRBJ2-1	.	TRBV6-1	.	CASSTSGSSYNEQFF	TGTGCCAGCAGTACAAGCGGAAGCTCCTACAATGAGCAGTTCTTC
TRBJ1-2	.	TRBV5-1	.	CASSLALRQGRGYTF	TGCGCCAGCAGCTTGGCCCTGCGGCAGGGGAGAGGCTACACCTTC
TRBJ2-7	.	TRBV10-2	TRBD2	CASSALAGVYEQYF	TGCGCCAGCAGTGCACTAGCGGGAGTCTACGAGCAGTACTTC
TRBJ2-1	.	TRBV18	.	CASSPFKGGVNNEQFF	TGTGCCAGCTCACCATTCAAAGGCGGGGTCAACAATGAGCAGTTCTTC
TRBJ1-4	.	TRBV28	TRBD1	CASSLPQGAGEKLFF	TGTGCCAGCAGCCTACCTCAGGGGGCTGGGGAAAAACTGTTTTTT
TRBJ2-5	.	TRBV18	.	CASSPQKETQYF	TGTGCCAGCTCACCGCAAAAAGAGACCCAGTACTTC
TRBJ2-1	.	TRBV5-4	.	CASSLVLASYNEQFF	TGTGCCAGCAGCTTGGTTCTAGCGAGCTACAATGAGCAGTTCTTC
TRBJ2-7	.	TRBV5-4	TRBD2	CASSAGGPGGEQYF	TGTGCCAGCAGCGCGGGAGGGCCGGGGGGGGAGCAGTACTTC
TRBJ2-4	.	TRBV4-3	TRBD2	CASSQEFGLAPNIQYF	TGCGCCAGCAGCCAAGAGTTTGGACTAGCGCCAAACATTCAGTACTTC
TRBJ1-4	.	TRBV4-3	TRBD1	CASSQGTGANEKLFF	TGCGCCAGCAGCCAAGGCACAGGGGCTAATGAAAAACTGTTTTTT
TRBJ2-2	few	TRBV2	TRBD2	CASRREANTGELFF	TGTGCCAGCCGGCGGGAGGCGAACACCGGGGAGCTGTTTTTT
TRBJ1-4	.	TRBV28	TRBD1	CAGKTGRSEKLFF	TGTGCCGGGAAGACAGGGAGAAGTGAAAAACTGTTTTTT
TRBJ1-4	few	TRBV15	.	CATSGGGQGREKLFF	TGTGCCACCAGCGGAGGAGGCCAGGGGCGGGAAAAACTGTTTTTT
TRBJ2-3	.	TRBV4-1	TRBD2	CASSQGASGDTQYF	TGCGCCAGCAGCCAAGGGGCTAGCGGAGATACGCAGTATTTT
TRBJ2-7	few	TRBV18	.	CASSLDYSYEQYF	TGTGCCAGCTCACTGGACTACTCCTACGAGCAGTACTTC
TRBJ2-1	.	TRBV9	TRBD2	CASSVGPAGGLNEQFF	TGTGCCAGCAGCGTAGGGCCAGCGGGAGGATTAAATGAGCAGTTCTTC
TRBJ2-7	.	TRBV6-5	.	CASSYGGGEQYF	TGTGCCAGCAGTTATGGCGGAGGCGAGCAGTACTTC
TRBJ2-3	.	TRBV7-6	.	CASSLFSGPSTDTQYF	TGTGCCAGCAGCTTATTCTCAGGACCAAGCACAGATACGCAGTATTTT
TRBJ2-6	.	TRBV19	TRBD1	CASRGQSSGANVLTF	TGTGCCAGTAGGGGACAGTCCTCTGGGGCCAACGTCCTGACTTTC
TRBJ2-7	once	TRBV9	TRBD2	CASSVEPSGGRGGGTYEQYF	TGTGCCAGCAGCGTAGAACCGTCGGGAGGACGCGGAGGAGGAACCTACGAGCAGTACTTC
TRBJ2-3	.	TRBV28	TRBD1	CASSPFGQGTDTQYF	TGTGCCAGCAGTCCCTTCGGACAGGGAACAGATACGCAGTATTTT
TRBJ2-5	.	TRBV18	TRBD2	CASSAVGGRLQETQYF	TGTGCCAGCTCGGCCGTTGGCGGGAGGCTCCAAGAGACCCAGTACTTC
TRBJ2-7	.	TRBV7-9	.	CASSLAGPEGYEQYF	TGTGCCAGCAGCCTTGCGGGCCCCGAGGGCTACGAGCAGTACTTC
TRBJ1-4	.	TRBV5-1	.	CASSSGRPYYNEKLFF	TGCGCCAGCAGCTCAGGACGGCCCTACTATAATGAAAAACTGTTTTTT
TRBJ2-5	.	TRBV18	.	CASSPPSNREKETQYF	TGTGCCAGCTCACCACCTAGTAACAGGGAAAAAGAGACCCAGTACTTC
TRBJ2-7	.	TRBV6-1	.	CASGIYYEQYF	TGTGCCAGCGGGATTTACTACGAGCAGTACTTC
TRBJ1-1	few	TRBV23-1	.	CASSHHRVTEAFF	TGCGCCAGCAGTCATCACAGGGTCACTGAAGCTTTCTTT
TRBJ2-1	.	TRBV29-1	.	CSAAGAQGWGNEQFF	TGCAGCGCCGCGGGAGCACAGGGATGGGGGAATGAGCAGTTCTTC